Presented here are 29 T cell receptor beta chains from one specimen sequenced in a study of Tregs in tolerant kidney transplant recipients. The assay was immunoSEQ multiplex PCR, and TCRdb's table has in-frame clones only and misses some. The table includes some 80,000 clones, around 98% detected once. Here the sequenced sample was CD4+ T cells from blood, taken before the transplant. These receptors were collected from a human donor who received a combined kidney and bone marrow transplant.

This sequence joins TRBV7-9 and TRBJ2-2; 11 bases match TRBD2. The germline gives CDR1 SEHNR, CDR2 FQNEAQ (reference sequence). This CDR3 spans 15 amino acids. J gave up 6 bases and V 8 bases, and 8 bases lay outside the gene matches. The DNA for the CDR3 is TGTGCCAGCGGCAAACTAGCGGGAGTGTCCGGGGAGCTGTTTTTT. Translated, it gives CASGKLAGVSGELFF.

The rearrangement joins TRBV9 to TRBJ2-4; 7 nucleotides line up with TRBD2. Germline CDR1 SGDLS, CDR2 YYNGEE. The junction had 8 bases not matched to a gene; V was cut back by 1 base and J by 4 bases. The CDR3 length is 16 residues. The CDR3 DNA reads TGTGCCAGCAGCGTAAAATCCGCGGGAGTGAAAAACATTCAGTACTTC. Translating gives CASSVKSAGVKNIQYF.

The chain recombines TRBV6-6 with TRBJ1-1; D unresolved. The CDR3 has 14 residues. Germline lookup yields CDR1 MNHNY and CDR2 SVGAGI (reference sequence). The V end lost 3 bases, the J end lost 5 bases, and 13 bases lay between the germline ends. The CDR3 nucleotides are TGTGCCAGCAGTTATAAGGGTCAGCGGACTGAAGCTTTCTTT. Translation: CASSYKGQRTEAFF.

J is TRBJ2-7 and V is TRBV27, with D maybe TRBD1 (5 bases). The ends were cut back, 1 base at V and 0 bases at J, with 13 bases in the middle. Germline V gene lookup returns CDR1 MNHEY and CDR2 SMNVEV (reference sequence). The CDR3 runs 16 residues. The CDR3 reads CASSLLGDSVSYEQYF. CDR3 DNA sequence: TGTGCCAGCAGTTTATTAGGCGACAGTGTCTCCTACGAGCAGTACTTC.

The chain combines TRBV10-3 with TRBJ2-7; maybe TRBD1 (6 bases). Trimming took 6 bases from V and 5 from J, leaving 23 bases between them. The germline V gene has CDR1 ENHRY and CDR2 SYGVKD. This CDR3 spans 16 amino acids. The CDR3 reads CAISGAGRQARHEQYF. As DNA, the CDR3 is TGTGCCATCAGCGGAGCCGGAAGACAGGCACGGCACGAGCAGTACTTC.

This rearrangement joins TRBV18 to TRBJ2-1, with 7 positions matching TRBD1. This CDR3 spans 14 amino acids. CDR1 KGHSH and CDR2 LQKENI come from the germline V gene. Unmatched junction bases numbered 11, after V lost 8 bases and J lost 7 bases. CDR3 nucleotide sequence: TGTGCCAGCACCCTGTCCGGGACAGTAAATGAGCAGTTCTTC. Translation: CASTLSGTVNEQFF.

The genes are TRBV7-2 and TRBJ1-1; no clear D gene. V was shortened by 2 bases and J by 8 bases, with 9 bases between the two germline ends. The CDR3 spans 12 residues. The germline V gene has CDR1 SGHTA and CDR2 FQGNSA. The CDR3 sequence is CASSLIRSEAFF. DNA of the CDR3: TGTGCCAGCAGCTTAATTCGGTCGGAAGCTTTCTTT.

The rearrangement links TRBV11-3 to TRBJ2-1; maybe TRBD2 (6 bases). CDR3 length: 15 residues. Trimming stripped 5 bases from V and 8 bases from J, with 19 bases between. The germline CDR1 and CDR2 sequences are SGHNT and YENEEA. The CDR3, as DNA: TGTGCCAGCAGCCCACTGGACTATCGCGGGGATGAGCAGTTCTTC. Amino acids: CASSPLDYRGDEQFF.

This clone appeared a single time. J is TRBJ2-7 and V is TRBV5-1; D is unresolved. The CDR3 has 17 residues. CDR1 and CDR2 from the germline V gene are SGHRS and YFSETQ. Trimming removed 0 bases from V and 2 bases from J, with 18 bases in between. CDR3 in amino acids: CASSLGLLVRPAYEQYF. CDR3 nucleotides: TGCGCCAGCAGCTTGGGACTTCTGGTCAGACCGGCCTACGAGCAGTACTTC.

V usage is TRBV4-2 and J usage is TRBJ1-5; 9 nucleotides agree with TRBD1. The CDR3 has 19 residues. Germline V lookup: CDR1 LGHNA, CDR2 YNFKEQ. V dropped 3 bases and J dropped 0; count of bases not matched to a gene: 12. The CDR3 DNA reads TGTGCCAGCAGCCACGTTCCGGGACAGGGAGGAGGTAGCAATCAGCCCCAGCATTTT. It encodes CASSHVPGQGGGSNQPQHF.

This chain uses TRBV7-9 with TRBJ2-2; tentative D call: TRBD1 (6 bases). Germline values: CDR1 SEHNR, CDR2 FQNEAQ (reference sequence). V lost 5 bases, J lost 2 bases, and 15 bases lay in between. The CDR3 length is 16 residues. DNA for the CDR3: TGTGCCAGCAGCCAACAACAGGGTTTCAACACCGGGGAGCTGTTTTTT. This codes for CASSQQQGFNTGELFF.

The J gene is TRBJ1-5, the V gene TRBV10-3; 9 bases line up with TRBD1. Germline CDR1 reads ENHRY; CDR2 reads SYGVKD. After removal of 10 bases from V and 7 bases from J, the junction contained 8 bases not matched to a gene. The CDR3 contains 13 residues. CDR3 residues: CATSRDREQPQHF. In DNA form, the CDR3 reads TGTGCCACGTCCCGGGACAGGGAACAGCCCCAGCATTTT.

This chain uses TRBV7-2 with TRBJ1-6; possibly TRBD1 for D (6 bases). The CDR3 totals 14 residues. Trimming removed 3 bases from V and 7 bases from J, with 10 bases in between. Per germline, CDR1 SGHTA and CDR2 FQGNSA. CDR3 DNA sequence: TGTGCCAGCAGCTTCACAGGGACGAATTCACCCCTCCACTTT. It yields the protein CASSFTGTNSPLHF.

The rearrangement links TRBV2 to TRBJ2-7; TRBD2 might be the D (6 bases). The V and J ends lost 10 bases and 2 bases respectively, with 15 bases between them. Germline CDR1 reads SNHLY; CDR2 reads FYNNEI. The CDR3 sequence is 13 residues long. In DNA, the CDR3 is TGTGCCACCGCTAGCGTGAGGGCCTACGAGCAGTACTTC. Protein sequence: CATASVRAYEQYF.

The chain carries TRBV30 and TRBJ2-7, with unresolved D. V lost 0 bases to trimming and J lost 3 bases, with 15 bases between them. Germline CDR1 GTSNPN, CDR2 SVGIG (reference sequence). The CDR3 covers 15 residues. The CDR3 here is CAWSVQLGVGYEQYF. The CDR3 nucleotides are TGTGCCTGGAGTGTACAGTTGGGCGTAGGCTACGAGCAGTACTTC.

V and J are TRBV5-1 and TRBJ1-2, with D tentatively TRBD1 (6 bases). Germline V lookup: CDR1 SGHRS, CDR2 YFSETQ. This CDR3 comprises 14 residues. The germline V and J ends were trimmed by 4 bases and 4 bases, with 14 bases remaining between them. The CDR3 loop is CASSTTGFPYGYTF. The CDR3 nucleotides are TGCGCCAGCAGCACGACAGGTTTTCCCTATGGCTACACCTTC.

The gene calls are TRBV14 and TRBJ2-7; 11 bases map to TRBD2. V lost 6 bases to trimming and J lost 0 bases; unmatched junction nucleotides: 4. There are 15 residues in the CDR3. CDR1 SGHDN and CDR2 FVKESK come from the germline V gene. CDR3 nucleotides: TGTGCCAGCAGACAGGGACTAGCGGACTCCTACGAGCAGTACTTC. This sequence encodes CASRQGLADSYEQYF.

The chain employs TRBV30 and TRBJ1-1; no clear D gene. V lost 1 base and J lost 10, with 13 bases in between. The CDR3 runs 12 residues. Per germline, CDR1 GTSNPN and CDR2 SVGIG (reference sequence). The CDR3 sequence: CAWSALGRPAFF. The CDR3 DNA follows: TGTGCCTGGAGTGCCTTAGGGAGGCCAGCTTTCTTT.

As DNA, the CDR3 is TGCGCCAGCAGCTTGGTTCCTCCAGGGAACATTCAGTACTTC. Amino acids: CASSLVPPGNIQYF. This chain joins TRBV5-1 and TRBJ2-4, with TRBD1 as a possible D gene (5 bases). Per the germline V gene, CDR1 is SGHRS and CDR2 is YFSETQ. V was cut by 0 bases and J by 7 bases, with 11 bases left in between. The CDR3 is 14 amino acids.

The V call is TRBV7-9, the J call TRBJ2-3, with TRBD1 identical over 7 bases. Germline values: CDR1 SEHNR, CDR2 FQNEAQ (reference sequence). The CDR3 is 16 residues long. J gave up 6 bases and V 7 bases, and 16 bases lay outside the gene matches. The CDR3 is CASTRDRVGEGDTQYF. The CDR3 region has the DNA TGTGCCAGCACCCGGGACAGAGTAGGGGAAGGGGATACGCAGTATTTT.

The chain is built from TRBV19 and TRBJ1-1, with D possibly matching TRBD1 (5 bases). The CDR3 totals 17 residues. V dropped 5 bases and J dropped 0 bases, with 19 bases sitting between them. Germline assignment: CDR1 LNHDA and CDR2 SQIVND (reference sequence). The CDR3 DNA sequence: TGTGCCAGTAGTTCCCGGCAGGGCAAGGGAATGAACACTGAAGCTTTCTTT. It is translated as CASSSRQGKGMNTEAFF.

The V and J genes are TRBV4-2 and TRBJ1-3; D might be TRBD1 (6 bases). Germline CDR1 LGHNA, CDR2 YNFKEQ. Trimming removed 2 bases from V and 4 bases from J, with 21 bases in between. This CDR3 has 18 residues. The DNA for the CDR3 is TGTGCCAGCAGCCAAAAAGGGGGGGGCCCTTCCCGGGGAAACACCATATATTTT. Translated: CASSQKGGGPSRGNTIYF.

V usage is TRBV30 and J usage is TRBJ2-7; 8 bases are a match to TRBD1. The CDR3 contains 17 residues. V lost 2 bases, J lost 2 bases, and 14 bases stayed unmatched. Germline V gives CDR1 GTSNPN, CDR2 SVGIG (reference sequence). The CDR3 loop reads CAWSRTGKALNPYEQYF. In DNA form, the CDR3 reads TGTGCCTGGAGTCGGACAGGGAAGGCTTTAAACCCCTACGAGCAGTACTTC.

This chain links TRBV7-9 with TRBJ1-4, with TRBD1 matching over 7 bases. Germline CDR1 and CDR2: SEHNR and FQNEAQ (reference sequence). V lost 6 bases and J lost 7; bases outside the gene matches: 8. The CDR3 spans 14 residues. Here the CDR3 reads CASSLEGAFEKLFF. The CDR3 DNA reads TGTGCCAGCAGTCTAGAGGGGGCTTTTGAAAAACTGTTTTTT.

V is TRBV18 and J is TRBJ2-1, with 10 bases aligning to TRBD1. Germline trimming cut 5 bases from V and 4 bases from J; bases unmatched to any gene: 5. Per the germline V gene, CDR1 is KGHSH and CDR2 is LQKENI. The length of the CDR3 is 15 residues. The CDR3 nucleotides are TGTGCCAGCTCAAAGATGGGACAGGGGTACAATGAGCAGTTCTTC. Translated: CASSKMGQGYNEQFF.

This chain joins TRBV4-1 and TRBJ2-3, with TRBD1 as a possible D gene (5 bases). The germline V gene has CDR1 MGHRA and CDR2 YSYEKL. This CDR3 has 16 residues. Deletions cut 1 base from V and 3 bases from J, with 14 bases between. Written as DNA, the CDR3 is TGCGCCAGCAGCCAAGTCCTAGGGGTTATGACAGATACGCAGTATTTT. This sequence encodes CASSQVLGVMTDTQYF.

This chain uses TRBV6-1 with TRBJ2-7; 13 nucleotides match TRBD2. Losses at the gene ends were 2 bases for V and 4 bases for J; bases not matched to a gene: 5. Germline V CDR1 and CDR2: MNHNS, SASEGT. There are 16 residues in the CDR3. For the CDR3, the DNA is TGTGCCAGCAGTGAATTGGGACTAGCGGGAAAATACGAGCAGTACTTC. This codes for CASSELGLAGKYEQYF.

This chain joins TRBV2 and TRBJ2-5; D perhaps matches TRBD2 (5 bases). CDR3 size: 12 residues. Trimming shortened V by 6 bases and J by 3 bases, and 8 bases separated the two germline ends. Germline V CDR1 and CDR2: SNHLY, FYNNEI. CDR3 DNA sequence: TGTGCCAGCAGGTGGGAGAAAGAGACCCAGTACTTC. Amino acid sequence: CASRWEKETQYF.

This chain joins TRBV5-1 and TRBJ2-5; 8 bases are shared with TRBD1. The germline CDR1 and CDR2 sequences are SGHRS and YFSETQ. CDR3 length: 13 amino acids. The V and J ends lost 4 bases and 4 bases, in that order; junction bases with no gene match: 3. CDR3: CASSLQGAETQYF. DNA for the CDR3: TGCGCCAGCAGCCTGCAGGGGGCAGAGACCCAGTACTTC. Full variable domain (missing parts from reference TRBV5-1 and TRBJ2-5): KAGVTQTPRYLIKTRGQQVTLSCSPISGHRSVSWYQQTPGQGLQFLFEYFSETQRNKGNFPGRFSGRQFSNSRSEMNVSTLELGDSALYLCASSLQGAETQYFGPGTRLLVL.